This T cell receptor beta chain came from a study of cytomegalovirus exposure and HLA in healthy donors. PCR involved 60 Vbeta and 13 Jbeta primers. TCRdb's copy holds only in-frame clones and misses some; the assay was immunoSEQ multiplex PCR. The sample contains fewer than 90,000 clones, approximately 80% of which appear only once. The CDR3 is 17 residues long. The trim removed 0 bases at V and 9 bases at J, leaving 10 bases unmatched. Germline V lookup: CDR1 LGHNA, CDR2 YNFKEQ. V is TRBV4-2 and J is TRBJ1-6, with 8 positions matching TRBD1. The origin of this receptor is a young man in good health and CMV-seronegative. The sequenced sample consisted of PBMCs. The CDR3 loop is CASSQDATGVGGSPLHF. The CDR3 DNA reads as TGTGCCAGCAGCCAAGACGCGACAGGGGTAGGGGGTTCACCCCTCCACTTT.